A single sample gave rise to the 14 T cell receptor beta chains below, sequenced in a study of OX40 agonist ivuxolimab in advanced cancers. Repertoires were generated with immunoSEQ multiplex PCR, while TCRdb's copy carries only in-frame clones and drops some. The table includes approximately 70,000 clones, 84% detected once. Sequenced here: CD4+ or CD8+ T cells sorted from blood, sampled in a trial of the OX40 agonist ivuxolimab. The receptors come from an adult with an advanced solid tumor such as melanoma, head and neck, liver or kidney cancer.

V and J are TRBV30 and TRBJ1-1; perhaps TRBD1 as D (5 bases). Between the trimmed V and J ends, which lost 3 bases and 7 bases, there was a span of 18 bases. The CDR3 consists of 14 residues. The germline CDR1 and CDR2 sequences are GTSNPN and SVGIG (reference sequence). The CDR3 here is CAWSLGWGSGEAFF. Written as DNA, the CDR3 is TGTGCCTGGAGCCTCGGATGGGGCAGTGGTGAAGCTTTCTTT. Filled out from reference TRBV30 and TRBJ1-1, the complete variable domain reads SQTIHQWPATLVQPVGSPLSLECTVEGTSNPNLYWYRQAAGRGLQLLFYSVGIGQISSEVPQNLSASRPQDRQFILSSKKLLLSDSGFYLCAWSLGWGSGEAFFGQGTRLTVV.

This chain joins TRBV19 and TRBJ1-3, with TRBD1 as a possible D gene (5 bases). The germline V gene has CDR1 LNHDA and CDR2 SQIVND (reference sequence). The CDR3 runs to 14 residues. The V gene lost 8 bases and the J gene lost 0 bases, with 11 bases spanning the gap. CDR3 loop: CASARGGSGNTIYF. CDR3 in DNA: TGTGCCAGTGCGCGGGGCGGCTCTGGAAACACCATATATTTT.

The V gene is TRBV27, the J gene TRBJ1-4, with no clear D. Germline loops: CDR1 MNHEY, CDR2 SMNVEV (reference sequence). With 0 bases removed from V and 4 bases from J, the gap between germline ends came to 6 bases. The CDR3 is 14 amino acids. The CDR3 region has the DNA TGTGCCAGCAGTTTATCGCGAAGTAATGAAAAACTGTTTTTT. This gives the protein CASSLSRSNEKLFF.

The J gene is TRBJ2-3, the V gene TRBV18; 10 bases line up with TRBD1. The V gene end was trimmed by 0 bases and the J gene end by 6 bases; junction bases not matched to a gene: 0. The CDR3 runs to 14 residues. In germline, CDR1 is KGHSH, CDR2 LQKENI. This CDR3 reads CASSPPDRGDTQYF. CDR3 sequence (DNA): TGTGCCAGCTCACCACCGGACAGGGGGGATACGCAGTATTTT. The variable domain in full, completed from reference TRBV18 and TRBJ2-3, reads NAGVMQNPRHLVRRRGQEARLRCSPMKGHSHVYWYRQLPEEGLKFMVYLQKENIIDESGMPKERFSAEFPKEGPSILRIQQVVRGDSAAYFCASSPPDRGDTQYFGPGTRLTVL.

V is TRBV5-1 and J is TRBJ1-1; 7 positions agree with TRBD1. V was pared by 4 bases and J by 6 bases, with 6 bases of the junction left unmatched. Germline V gene data show CDR1 as SGHRS and CDR2 as YFSETQ. CDR3 length: 13 amino acids. CDR3 DNA: TGCGCCAGCAGCCCCAGGGGGGGGCCTGAAGCTTTCTTT. Residues: CASSPRGGPEAFF.

The chain combines TRBV7-3 with TRBJ2-3, with D tentatively TRBD2 (6 bases). The germline V gene has CDR1 SGHTA and CDR2 FQGTGA. This CDR3 is 16 amino acids long. With 5 bases removed from V and 2 bases from J, the gap between germline ends came to 17 bases. CDR3 region: CASSPSGERNTDTQYF. CDR3 in DNA: TGTGCCAGCAGCCCATCGGGGGAGCGAAACACAGATACGCAGTATTTT.

The chain couples TRBV2 to TRBJ1-1; maybe TRBD1 (6 bases). The CDR3 has 14 residues. The germline gives CDR1 SNHLY, CDR2 FYNNEI. CDR3 DNA sequence: TGTGCGGTGGAGAAAACAGGGCTGAACACTGAAGCTTTCTTT. Translated: CAVEKTGLNTEAFF.

The CDR3, as DNA: TGTGCCAGCAGTTTTCCAGGGGGGATGAACACTGAAGCTTTCTTT. Translating gives CASSFPGGMNTEAFF. This rearrangement joins TRBV7-9 to TRBJ1-1, with TRBD1 identical over 7 bases. CDR1 is SEHNR, CDR2 FQNEAQ, per germline (reference sequence). The CDR3 contains 15 residues. Trimming at V came to 6 bases and at J to 0 bases, leaving 7 bases not matched to a gene.

This clone turned up a few times. This rearrangement joins TRBV19 to TRBJ1-5, with a weak D call TRBD1 (6 bases). Per germline, CDR1 LNHDA and CDR2 SQIVND (reference sequence). Trimming pared 6 bases from V and 9 bases from J, leaving 15 bases between. CDR3 length: 13 amino acids. CDR3: CASSDRPHRPQHF. The CDR3, as DNA: TGTGCCAGTAGCGACAGGCCCCATCGGCCCCAGCATTTT.

The chain is built from TRBV7-2 and TRBJ2-7, with D perhaps TRBD1 (6 bases). The ends were cut back, 5 bases at V and 2 bases at J, with 10 bases in the middle. CDR1 and CDR2 (germline): SGHTA, FQGNSA. This CDR3 has 13 residues. In DNA, the CDR3 is TGTGCCAGCAGCACACAGGGAACCTACGAGCAGTACTTC. Its translation: CASSTQGTYEQYF.

The gene calls are TRBV7-9 and TRBJ1-1; D gene uncertain. Germline-derived CDR1 and CDR2 are SEHNR and FQNEAQ (reference sequence). The length of the CDR3 is 14 residues. Trimming removed 7 bases at V and 1 base at J, with 13 bases between. The CDR3 sequence is CASTYLVANTEAFF. The DNA for the CDR3 is TGTGCCAGCACCTATTTGGTGGCGAACACTGAAGCTTTCTTT.

The chain combines TRBV11-3 with TRBJ1-2; the match to TRBD1 covers 9 bases. After removal of 1 base from V and 6 bases from J, the junction contained 9 bases not matched to a gene. Germline V gene sequence: CDR1 SGHNT, CDR2 YENEEA. There are 16 residues in the CDR3. The CDR3 protein is CASSLVSGQGRNGYTF. DNA of the CDR3: TGTGCCAGCAGCTTAGTGTCGGGACAGGGAAGGAATGGCTACACCTTC.

The sample holds a few counts of this clone. The rearrangement links TRBV29-1 to TRBJ1-2; weak D call: TRBD1 (5 bases). The V end was cut by 1 base, the J end by 4 bases, with 22 bases between. The CDR3 consists of 17 residues. Germline assignment: CDR1 SQVTM and CDR2 ANQGSEA. The CDR3 region is CSVEVRTRGATSYGYTF. For the CDR3, the DNA is TGCAGCGTTGAAGTGAGGACTCGTGGGGCAACTAGCTATGGCTACACCTTC.

J is TRBJ1-1 and V is TRBV2, with D uncertain. The CDR3 extends over 13 amino acids. Germline CDR1 reads SNHLY; CDR2 reads FYNNEI. The germline V and J ends were trimmed by 7 bases and 1 base, with 10 bases remaining between them. In nucleotides, the CDR3 is TGTGCCAGCATCCCTCCGGGGAACACTGAAGCTTTCTTT. Its translation: CASIPPGNTEAFF.